These 32 T cell receptor beta chains share one sample of origin, sequenced in a study of T cell repertoires in cytomegalovirus infection. TCRdb reprocessed the reads with MiXCR, giving one entry per CDR3 protein. The sample carries 310,000 or so distinct CDR3 sequences, roughly a sixth recorded once. The sample consisted of PBMCs. These receptor sequences come from a human donor in good health (CMV status not recorded). Some clones in this sample may be carry-over from other donors' samples.

This clonotype was detected a few times. This chain joins TRBV28 and TRBJ1-4; D is unclear. The CDR3 sequence is 13 residues long. Germline V gene lookup returns CDR1 MDHEN and CDR2 SYDVKM. V lost 5 bases and J 6 bases, leaving 10 bases between the germline ends. The CDR3 loop is CASSLGSDEKLFF. The CDR3 DNA reads TGTGCCAGCAGTCTAGGATCTGATGAAAAACTGTTTTTT.

This clonotype occurred a few times. J is TRBJ1-5 and V is TRBV28, with TRBD1 identical over 11 bases. Germline V CDR1 and CDR2: MDHEN, SYDVKM. Trimming removed 3 bases from V and 1 base from J; junction bases left unmatched: 5. CDR3 size: 17 residues. CDR3 region: CASSFGQGAWSNQPQHF. DNA for the CDR3: TGTGCCAGCAGTTTCGGACAGGGGGCGTGGAGCAATCAGCCCCAGCATTTT.

This clonotype was seen repeatedly, ten times or more. The rearrangement joins TRBV28 to TRBJ2-5; D may be TRBD1 or TRBD2 (5 bases each). Deletions cut 8 bases from V and 2 bases from J, with 9 bases between. CDR1 and CDR2 (germline): MDHEN, SYDVKM. This CDR3 has 12 residues. The CDR3 reads CASGTSQETQYF. In DNA form, the CDR3 reads TGTGCCAGCGGGACGTCACAAGAGACCCAGTACTTC.

The sample holds a few counts of this clonotype. The chain is built from TRBV6-5 and TRBJ2-1, with a tentative D call TRBD1 (5 bases). This CDR3 has 12 amino acids. V was pared by 5 bases and J by 13 bases, with 15 bases between. Per the germline V gene, CDR1 is MNHEY and CDR2 is SVGAGI. The CDR3 coding sequence is TGTGCCAGCAGTCAAGGTGTGGGGCCCCAGTTCTTC. Translated: CASSQGVGPQFF.

This clonotype appeared many times. This sequence joins TRBV19 and TRBJ1-2; the D is unclear. The ends were cut back, 3 bases at V and 4 bases at J, with 9 bases in the middle. CDR1 is LNHDA and CDR2 is SQIVND in the germline V gene (reference sequence). The CDR3 is made up of 13 amino acids. The CDR3 is CASSMGQIYGYTF. In nucleotides, the CDR3 is TGTGCCAGTAGTATGGGTCAGATCTATGGCTACACCTTC.

The chain links TRBV27 to TRBJ1-6; no reliable D call. This CDR3 is built from 16 residues. The V end was cut by 3 bases, the J end by 3 bases, with 12 bases between. The germline V gene encodes CDR1 MNHEY and CDR2 SMNVEV (reference sequence). For the CDR3, the DNA is TGTGCCAGCAGTTTGCATGTGGCTGGCTATAATTCACCCCTCCACTTT. This codes for CASSLHVAGYNSPLHF.

V usage is TRBV7-9 and J usage is TRBJ1-5, with D hard to call. The CDR3 covers 13 residues. The ends were cut back, 5 bases at V and 6 bases at J, with 11 bases in the middle. Germline assignment: CDR1 SEHNR and CDR2 FQNEAQ (reference sequence). CDR3 nucleotide sequence: TGTGCCAGCAGCCAAGGTAGGGCTCAGCCCCAGCATTTT. This encodes CASSQGRAQPQHF.

V gene TRBV12-3 or TRBV12-4 combines with J gene TRBJ2-7; no firm D call. There are 13 residues in the CDR3. V was cut by 5 bases and J by 6 bases, with 14 bases left in between. This chain's CDR3 is CASSAVTQAEQYF. The CDR3 DNA reads TGTGCCAGCAGTGCGGTCACCCAGGCCGAGCAGTACTTC.

This clonotype was counted many times. CDR3 sequence: CASSVTRGGDYGYTF. Written as DNA, the CDR3 is TGTGCCAGCAGTGTGACCAGGGGTGGAGACTATGGCTACACCTTC. This rearrangement joins TRBV27 to TRBJ1-2, with a weak D call TRBD1 (6 bases). Germline assignment: CDR1 MNHEY and CDR2 SMNVEV (reference sequence). Trimming removed 5 bases at V and 3 bases at J, with 16 bases between. The CDR3 sequence is 15 residues long.

The rearrangement uses TRBV4-1 and TRBJ1-2; tentative D call: TRBD1 (5 bases). CDR3 length: 17 residues. V lost 0 bases and J 4 bases, leaving 18 bases between the germline ends. Germline CDR1 and CDR2: MGHRA and YSYEKL. CDR3 amino acids: CASSQDREGRRSYGYTF. The CDR3 nucleotides read TGCGCCAGCAGCCAAGATAGGGAGGGGCGCAGGTCCTATGGCTACACCTTC.

This clonotype was detected only a few times. The CDR3: CASSQGLAGAARTDTQYF. In DNA, the CDR3 is TGTGCCAGCAGCCAAGGCCTAGCGGGGGCGGCCCGCACAGATACGCAGTATTTT. This chain uses TRBV3-1 with TRBJ2-3; the match to TRBD2 covers 10 bases. With V trimmed by 1 base and J by 1 base, 8 bases remained unmatched. Looked up from germline, CDR1 is LGHDT and CDR2 is YNNKEL (reference sequence). This CDR3 comprises 18 residues.

There are many counts of this clonotype. The rearrangement joins TRBV19 to TRBJ2-2; 9 nucleotides line up with TRBD1. The CDR3 length is 14 residues. CDR1 is LNHDA and CDR2 is SQIVND in the germline V gene (reference sequence). Trimming at V came to 7 bases and at J to 5 bases, leaving 5 bases not matched to a gene. The DNA for the CDR3 is TGTGCCAGTACCGCGGACAGGGGAACCGGGGAGCTGTTTTTT. This encodes CASTADRGTGELFF.

This clonotype was counted many times. J is TRBJ2-3 and V is TRBV12-3 or TRBV12-4; D remains unclear. V lost 6 bases and J lost 3, with 4 bases in between. This CDR3 comprises 11 residues. The CDR3 DNA reads as TGTGCCAGCAGCTTGACAGATACGCAGTATTTT. This sequence encodes CASSLTDTQYF.

The V gene is TRBV11-3, the J gene TRBJ2-7; D may be TRBD2 (5 bases). The V and J ends lost 5 bases and 5 bases respectively, with 16 bases between them. Germline CDR1 SGHNT, CDR2 YENEEA. The CDR3 loop spans 14 amino acids. CDR3 nucleotide sequence: TGTGCCAGCAGCCTGGGAGAAGTTGACGACGAGCAGTACTTC. This sequence encodes CASSLGEVDDEQYF.

The chain recombines TRBV5-1 with TRBJ2-7, with 9 bases identical to TRBD1. Germline loops: CDR1 SGHRS, CDR2 YFSETQ. V shed 4 bases and J 5 bases; nucleotides not matched to a gene: 4. The CDR3 covers 13 residues. CDR3: CASSRTGVHEQYF. CDR3 in DNA: TGCGCCAGCAGCCGGACAGGGGTCCACGAGCAGTACTTC.

This clonotype was seen repeatedly, ten times or more. The rearrangement uses TRBV7-2 and TRBJ1-1, with 7 bases fitting TRBD1. Germline assignment: CDR1 SGHTA and CDR2 FQGNSA. CDR3 length equals 13 residues. Trimming cost V 3 bases and J 4 bases; bases outside gene matches: 2. The CDR3 DNA is TGTGCCAGCAGCTTGGGGGACAGCACTGAAGCTTTCTTT. It specifies CASSLGDSTEAFF.

In its sample, this clonotype was seen once. The chain is built from TRBV18 and TRBJ1-5; TRBD1 agrees at 7 bases. The junction had 4 bases not matched to a gene; V was cut back by 5 bases and J by 3 bases. The germline gives CDR1 KGHSH, CDR2 LQKENI. The CDR3 runs 14 residues. DNA for the CDR3: TGTGCCAGCTCATCAGGGACAGTCAATCAGCCCCAGCATTTT. This sequence encodes CASSSGTVNQPQHF.

The chain couples TRBV12-3 or TRBV12-4 to TRBJ1-5; TRBD1 matches 7 bases. The CDR3 is made up of 15 amino acids. Trimming cost V 6 bases and J 3 bases; bases outside gene matches: 8. The CDR3 DNA follows: TGTGCCAGCAGACCAGCGGACAGGCACAATCAGCCCCAGCATTTT. This encodes CASRPADRHNQPQHF.

The chain carries TRBV28 and TRBJ2-1, with D perhaps TRBD2 (6 bases). The length of the CDR3 is 13 residues. Deletions cut 6 bases from V and 8 bases from J, with 14 bases between. The V gene's germline CDR1 is MDHEN and CDR2 SYDVKM. The CDR3 loop is CASSPGLRHEQFF. CDR3 nucleotides: TGTGCCAGCAGCCCGGGACTGCGGCATGAGCAGTTCTTC.

This clonotype was detected a few times. Given a much more abundant clone one base away, this may be a read error. V and J are TRBV12-3 or TRBV12-4 and TRBJ1-2; D unclear. The CDR3 contains 11 residues. The V end lost 6 bases, the J end lost 3 bases, and 5 bases lay between the germline ends. Here the CDR3 DNA reads TGTGCCAGCAGACAGTACTATGGCTACACCTTC. Encoded protein: CASRQYYGYTF.

This clonotype has a count of ten or more. This rearrangement joins TRBV7-9 to TRBJ1-5, with unresolved D. Trimming stripped 4 bases from V and 4 bases from J, with 8 bases between. Germline V CDR1 and CDR2: SEHNR, FQNEAQ (reference sequence). This CDR3 spans 13 amino acids. The CDR3 sequence: CASSSQENQPQHF. CDR3 coding DNA: TGTGCCAGCAGCTCGCAGGAAAATCAGCCCCAGCATTTT.

This rearrangement joins TRBV7-8 to TRBJ1-5; D not resolved. Germline CDR1 SGHVS, CDR2 FQNEAQ. V was cut by 5 bases and J by 0 bases, with 11 bases left in between. The CDR3 spans 15 residues. CDR3 amino acids: CASSPVRFSNQPQHF. In DNA form, the CDR3 reads TGTGCCAGCAGCCCCGTCCGGTTTAGCAATCAGCCCCAGCATTTT.

This clonotype was seen a few times. The chain uses TRBV6-1 and TRBJ2-7, with 8 bases lining up with TRBD2. Germline V CDR1 and CDR2: MNHNS, SASEGT. The junction had 4 bases not matched to a gene; V was cut back by 6 bases and J by 6 bases. CDR3 size: 12 residues. CDR3 loop: CASRIAGPEQYF. The DNA of the CDR3 is TGTGCCAGCAGGATAGCGGGGCCCGAGCAGTACTTC.

The chain has TRBV24-1 and TRBJ2-3; either TRBD1 or TRBD2 may supply D (5 bases each). Germline loops: CDR1 KGHDR, CDR2 SFDVKD. The CDR3 extends over 14 amino acids. V dropped 5 bases and J dropped 2 bases, with 10 bases sitting between them. As DNA, the CDR3 is TGTGCCACCAGTGGACCGGGGCCCACAGATACGCAGTATTTT. Its protein is CATSGPGPTDTQYF.

This clonotype was seen a handful of times. The chain combines TRBV12-3 or TRBV12-4 with TRBJ2-5, with TRBD1 as a possible D gene (6 bases). The CDR3 is made up of 16 amino acids. V shed 2 bases and J shed 2 bases, with 15 bases lying between them. This chain's CDR3 is CASSLPPGTLQETQYF. In DNA, the CDR3 is TGTGCCAGCAGTTTACCCCCCGGGACACTTCAAGAGACCCAGTACTTC.

This clonotype was observed many times. V usage is TRBV7-6 and J usage is TRBJ2-3; 13 positions match TRBD2. CDR1 is SGHVS, CDR2 FNYEAQ, per germline. This CDR3 has 15 residues. V shed 5 bases, J shed 10 bases, and the junction held 9 bases outside the gene matches. DNA of the CDR3: TGTGCCAGCAGCCGAACTAGCGGGGGGGCCTCGGCGCAGTATTTT. This sequence encodes CASSRTSGGASAQYF.

This clonotype was seen a few times. The chain carries TRBV27 and TRBJ2-3; D unresolved. The V end was cut by 3 bases, the J end by 2 bases, with 12 bases between. Germline loops: CDR1 MNHEY, CDR2 SMNVEV (reference sequence). The CDR3 totals 15 residues. CDR3 sequence: CASSFSQAYTDTQYF. The DNA for the CDR3 is TGTGCCAGCAGTTTCTCCCAGGCTTACACAGATACGCAGTATTTT.

This sequence joins TRBV6-5 and TRBJ1-1; D is possibly TRBD1 (6 bases). V was shortened by 2 bases and J by 3 bases, with 13 bases between the two germline ends. This CDR3 is 15 amino acids long. CDR1 and CDR2 from the germline V gene are MNHEY and SVGAGI. Here the CDR3 reads CASSYQLQGYTEAFF. The CDR3 DNA reads TGTGCCAGCAGTTACCAATTACAGGGTTACACTGAAGCTTTCTTT.

The chain carries TRBV28 and TRBJ2-3, with 11 bases fitting TRBD2. The CDR3 contains 15 residues. V lost 5 bases and J lost 2; bases outside the gene matches: 3. Germline values: CDR1 MDHEN, CDR2 SYDVKM. For the CDR3, the DNA is TGTGCCAGCAGTACTAGCGGGGGAGACACAGATACGCAGTATTTT. Protein product: CASSTSGGDTDTQYF.

This clonotype has ten or more counts. The chain combines TRBV7-2 with TRBJ1-6, with a possible D match to TRBD1 (6 bases). CDR1 and CDR2 (germline): SGHTA, FQGNSA. The CDR3 runs to 15 residues. Trimming took 6 bases from V and 6 from J, leaving 15 bases between them. Here the CDR3 reads CASRKGGLTNSPLHF. For the CDR3, the DNA is TGTGCCAGCAGGAAGGGGGGATTAACTAATTCACCCCTCCACTTT. The full variable domain, its missing parts supplied by reference TRBV7-2 and TRBJ1-6, is GAGVSQSPSNKVTEKGKDVELRCDPISGHTALYWYRQSLGQGLEFLIYFQGNSAPDKSGLPSDRFSAERTGGSVSTLTIQRTQQEDSAVYLCASRKGGLTNSPLHFGNGTRLTVT.

V is TRBV28 and J is TRBJ2-7; 7 bases align to TRBD1. The V gene end was trimmed by 7 bases and the J gene end by 3 bases; junction bases not matched to a gene: 6. CDR1 and CDR2 from the germline V gene are MDHEN and SYDVKM. The CDR3 spans 13 residues. The CDR3 sequence is CASTPGQSYEQYF. The CDR3 coding sequence is TGTGCCAGCACCCCGGGACAGAGCTACGAGCAGTACTTC.

This clonotype was counted a few times. This sequence joins TRBV20-1 and TRBJ1-2; D not certain. The CDR3 extends over 13 amino acids. The germline V gene has CDR1 DFQATT and CDR2 SNEGSKA (reference sequence). V was trimmed by 4 bases and J by 0 bases, leaving 9 bases between them. The CDR3 DNA sequence: TGCAGTGCTACCGGAACAGCTAACTATGGCTACACCTTC. Translation: CSATGTANYGYTF.